Here is one T cell receptor beta chain with its context. Its antigen is unknown. The data are from a study of OX40 agonist ivuxolimab in advanced cancers. Whole-study context: Ivuxolimab, an agonist antibody against OX40 (CD134), was given to patients. Overall study results and limits: It was not determined which antigens were specifically recognized by the peripheral T cells that had undergone clonal expansion.

This CDR3 comprises 14 residues. The V gene's germline CDR1 is SGHNT and CDR2 YENEEA. Trimming pared 5 bases from V and 2 bases from J, leaving 13 bases between. Profiled with immunoSEQ multiplex PCR; TCRdb holds only in-frame clones, not every one. Found here are just over 50,000 clones, 88% of them singletons; the top ten hold 3% to 4%. The genes are TRBV11-3 and TRBJ2-7; TRBD2 is a possible D gene (6 bases). The sequences come from CD4+ or CD8+ T cells sorted from blood, collected in a trial of the OX40 agonist ivuxolimab. The receptor's source is an adult with an advanced solid tumor such as melanoma, head and neck, liver or kidney cancer. Here the CDR3 DNA reads TGTGCCAGCAGCCCGCGGGACGGGACCTACGAGCAGTACTTC. As protein: CASSPRDGTYEQYF.